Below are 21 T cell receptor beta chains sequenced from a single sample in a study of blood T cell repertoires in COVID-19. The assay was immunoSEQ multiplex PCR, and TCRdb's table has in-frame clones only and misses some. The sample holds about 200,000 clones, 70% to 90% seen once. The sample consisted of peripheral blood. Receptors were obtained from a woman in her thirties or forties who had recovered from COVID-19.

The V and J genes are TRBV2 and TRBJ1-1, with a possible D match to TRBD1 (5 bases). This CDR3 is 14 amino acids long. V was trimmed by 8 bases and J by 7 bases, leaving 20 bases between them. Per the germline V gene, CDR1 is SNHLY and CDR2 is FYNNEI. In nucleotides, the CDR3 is TGTGCCAGCCCGCCTGGGGGAGGGATAATTGAAGCTTTCTTT. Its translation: CASPPGGGIIEAFF.

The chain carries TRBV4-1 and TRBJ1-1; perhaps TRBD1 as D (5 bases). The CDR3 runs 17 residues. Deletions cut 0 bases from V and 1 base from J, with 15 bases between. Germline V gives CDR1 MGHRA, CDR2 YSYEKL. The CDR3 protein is CASSQDPWGGRNTEAFF. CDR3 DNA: TGCGCCAGCAGCCAAGACCCGTGGGGGGGGAGGAACACTGAAGCTTTCTTT.

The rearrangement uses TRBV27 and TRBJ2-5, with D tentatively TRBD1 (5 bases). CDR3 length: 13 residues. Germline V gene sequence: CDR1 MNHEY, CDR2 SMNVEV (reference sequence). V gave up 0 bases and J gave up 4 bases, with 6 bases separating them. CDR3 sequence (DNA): TGTGCCAGCAGTTTATCAGACAGAGAGACCCAGTACTTC. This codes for CASSLSDRETQYF.

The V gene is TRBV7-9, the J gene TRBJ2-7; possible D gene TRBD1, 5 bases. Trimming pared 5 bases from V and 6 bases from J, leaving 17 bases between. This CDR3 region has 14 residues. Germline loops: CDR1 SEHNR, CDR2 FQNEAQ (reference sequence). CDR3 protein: CASSPNTGSVEQYF. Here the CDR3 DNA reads TGTGCCAGCAGCCCAAATACAGGTAGTGTCGAGCAGTACTTC.

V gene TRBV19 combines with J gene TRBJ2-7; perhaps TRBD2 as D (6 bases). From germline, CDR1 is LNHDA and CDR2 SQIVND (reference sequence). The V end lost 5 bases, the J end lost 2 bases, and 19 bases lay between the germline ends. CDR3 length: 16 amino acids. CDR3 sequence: CASSFGGGTVAYEQYF. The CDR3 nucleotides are TGTGCCAGTAGTTTCGGAGGCGGGACGGTCGCCTACGAGCAGTACTTC.

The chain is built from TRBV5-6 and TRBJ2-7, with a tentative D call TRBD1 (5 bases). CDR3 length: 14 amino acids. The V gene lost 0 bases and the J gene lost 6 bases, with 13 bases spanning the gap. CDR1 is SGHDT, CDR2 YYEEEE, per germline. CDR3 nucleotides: TGTGCCAGCAGCTTGGATCAGGGAATGGGCGAGCAGTACTTC. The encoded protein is CASSLDQGMGEQYF.

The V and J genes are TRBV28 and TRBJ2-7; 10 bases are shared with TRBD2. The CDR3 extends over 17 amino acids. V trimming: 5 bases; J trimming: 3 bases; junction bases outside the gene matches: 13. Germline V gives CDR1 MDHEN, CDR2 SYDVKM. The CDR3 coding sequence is TGTGCCAGCAGTACCCTAGCGGGAGCCCCCTCTATCTACGAGCAGTACTTC. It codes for CASSTLAGAPSIYEQYF.

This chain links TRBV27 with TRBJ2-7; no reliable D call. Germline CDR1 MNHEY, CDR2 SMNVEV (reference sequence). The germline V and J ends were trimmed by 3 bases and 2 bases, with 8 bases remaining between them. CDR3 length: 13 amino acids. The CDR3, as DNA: TGTGCCAGCAGTTTCCCCACAGCCTACGAGCAGTACTTC. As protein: CASSFPTAYEQYF.

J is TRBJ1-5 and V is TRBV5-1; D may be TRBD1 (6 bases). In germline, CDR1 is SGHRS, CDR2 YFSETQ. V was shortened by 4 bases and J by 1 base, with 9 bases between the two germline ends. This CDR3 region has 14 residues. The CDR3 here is CASSPTGSNQPQHF. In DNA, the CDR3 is TGCGCCAGCAGCCCCACAGGGAGCAATCAGCCCCAGCATTTT.

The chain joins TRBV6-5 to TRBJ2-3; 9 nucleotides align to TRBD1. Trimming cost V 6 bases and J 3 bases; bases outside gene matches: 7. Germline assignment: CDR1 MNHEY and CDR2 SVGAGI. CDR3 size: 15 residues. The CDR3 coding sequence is TGTGCCAGCAGCGGGACAGGGTATGGAACAGATACGCAGTATTTT. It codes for CASSGTGYGTDTQYF.

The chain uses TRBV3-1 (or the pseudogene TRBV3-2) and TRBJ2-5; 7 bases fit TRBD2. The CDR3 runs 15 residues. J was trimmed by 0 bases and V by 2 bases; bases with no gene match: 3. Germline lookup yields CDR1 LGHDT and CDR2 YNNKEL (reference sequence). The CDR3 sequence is CASSQTLADQETQYF. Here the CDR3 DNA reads TGTGCCAGCAGCCAAACGCTAGCGGACCAAGAGACCCAGTACTTC.

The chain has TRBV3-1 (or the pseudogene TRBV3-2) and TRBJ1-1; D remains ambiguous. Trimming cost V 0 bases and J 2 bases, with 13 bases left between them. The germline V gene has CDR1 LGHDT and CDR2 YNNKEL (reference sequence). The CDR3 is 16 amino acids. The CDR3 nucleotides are TGTGCCAGCAGCCAAGAGAACATTCTAGCTAACACTGAAGCTTTCTTT. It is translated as CASSQENILANTEAFF.

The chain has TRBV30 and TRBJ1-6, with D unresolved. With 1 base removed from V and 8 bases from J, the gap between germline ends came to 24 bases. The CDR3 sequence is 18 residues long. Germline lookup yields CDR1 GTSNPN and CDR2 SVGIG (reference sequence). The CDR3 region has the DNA TGTGCCTGGAGTGCCCCGCTCCTAGGAGGGATCCCCTATTCACCCCTCCACTTT. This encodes CAWSAPLLGGIPYSPLHF.

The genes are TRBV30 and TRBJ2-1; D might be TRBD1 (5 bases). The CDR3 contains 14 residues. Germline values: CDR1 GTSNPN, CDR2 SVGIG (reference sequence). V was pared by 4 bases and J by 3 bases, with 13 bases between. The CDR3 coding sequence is TGTGCCTGGACCCCAGGGCATATCTACAATGAGCAGTTCTTC. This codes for CAWTPGHIYNEQFF.

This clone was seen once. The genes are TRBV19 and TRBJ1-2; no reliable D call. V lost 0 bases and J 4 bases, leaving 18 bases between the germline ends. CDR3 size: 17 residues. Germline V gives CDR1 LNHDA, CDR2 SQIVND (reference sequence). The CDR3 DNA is TGTGCCAGTAGTATAGAATATAGGGAGGGATCGGGCTATGGCTACACCTTC. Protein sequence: CASSIEYREGSGYGYTF.

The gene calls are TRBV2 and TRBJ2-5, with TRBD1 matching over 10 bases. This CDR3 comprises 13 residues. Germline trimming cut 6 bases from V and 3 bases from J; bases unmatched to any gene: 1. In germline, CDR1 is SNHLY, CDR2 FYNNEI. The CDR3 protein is CASSGTGEETQYF. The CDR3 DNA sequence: TGTGCCAGCAGCGGGACAGGGGAAGAGACCCAGTACTTC.

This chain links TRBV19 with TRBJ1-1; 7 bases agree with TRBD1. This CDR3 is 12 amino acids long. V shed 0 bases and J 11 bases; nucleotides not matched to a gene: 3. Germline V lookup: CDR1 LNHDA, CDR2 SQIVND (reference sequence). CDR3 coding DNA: TGTGCCAGTAGTATAGAAAGGGGGCCGGCTTTCTTT. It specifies CASSIERGPAFF. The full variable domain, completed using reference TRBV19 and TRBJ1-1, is DGGITQSPKYLFRKEGQNVTLSCEQNLNHDAMYWYRQDPGQGLRLIYYSQIVNDFQKGDIAEGYSVSREKKESFPLTVTSAQKNPTAFYLCASSIERGPAFFGQGTRLTVV.

CDR3 DNA: TGTGCCAGTAGAAACCCGCAGGGAAGGTTCACTGAAGCTTTCTTT. It encodes CASRNPQGRFTEAFF. J is TRBJ1-1 and V is TRBV19, with D tentatively TRBD1 (5 bases). The CDR3 is made up of 15 amino acids. CDR1 LNHDA and CDR2 SQIVND come from the germline V gene (reference sequence). Deletions cut 6 bases from V and 4 bases from J, with 18 bases between.

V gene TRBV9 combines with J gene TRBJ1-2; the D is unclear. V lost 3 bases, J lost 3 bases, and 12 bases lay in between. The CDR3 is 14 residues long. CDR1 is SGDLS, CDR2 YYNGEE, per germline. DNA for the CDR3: TGTGCCAGCAGCGCCTCACAGTATTACTATGGCTACACCTTC. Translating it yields CASSASQYYYGYTF.

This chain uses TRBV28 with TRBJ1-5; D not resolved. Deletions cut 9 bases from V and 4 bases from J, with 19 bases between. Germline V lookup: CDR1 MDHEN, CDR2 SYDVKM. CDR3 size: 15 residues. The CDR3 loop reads CASSERALGNQPQHF. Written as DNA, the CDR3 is TGTGCCAGTTCCGAGCGGGCGCTGGGAAATCAGCCCCAGCATTTT.

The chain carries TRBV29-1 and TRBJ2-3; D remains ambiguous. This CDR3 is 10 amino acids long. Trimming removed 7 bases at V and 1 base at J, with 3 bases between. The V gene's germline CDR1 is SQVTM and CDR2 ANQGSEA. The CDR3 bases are TGCAGCGCCGGCACAGATACGCAGTATTTT. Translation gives CSAGTDTQYF.